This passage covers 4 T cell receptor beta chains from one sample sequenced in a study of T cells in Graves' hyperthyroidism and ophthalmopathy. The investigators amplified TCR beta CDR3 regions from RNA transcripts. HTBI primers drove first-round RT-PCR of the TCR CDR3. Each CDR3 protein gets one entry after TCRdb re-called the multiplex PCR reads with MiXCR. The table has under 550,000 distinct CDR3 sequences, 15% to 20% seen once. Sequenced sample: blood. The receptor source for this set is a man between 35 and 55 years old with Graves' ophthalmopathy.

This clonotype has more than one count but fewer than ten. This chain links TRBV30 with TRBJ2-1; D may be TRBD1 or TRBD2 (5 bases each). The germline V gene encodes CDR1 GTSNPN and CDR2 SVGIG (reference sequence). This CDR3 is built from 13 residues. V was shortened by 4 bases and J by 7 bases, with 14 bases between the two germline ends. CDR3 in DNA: TGTGCCTGGAACTCTGGGGGAGTGAATGAGCAGTTCTTC. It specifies CAWNSGGVNEQFF.

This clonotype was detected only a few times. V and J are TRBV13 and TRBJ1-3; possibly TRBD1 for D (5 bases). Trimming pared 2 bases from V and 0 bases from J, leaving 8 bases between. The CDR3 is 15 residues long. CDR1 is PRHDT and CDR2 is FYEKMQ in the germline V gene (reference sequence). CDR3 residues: CASSLQTDSGNTIYF. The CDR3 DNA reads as TGTGCCAGCAGCTTACAGACAGACTCTGGAAACACCATATATTTT.

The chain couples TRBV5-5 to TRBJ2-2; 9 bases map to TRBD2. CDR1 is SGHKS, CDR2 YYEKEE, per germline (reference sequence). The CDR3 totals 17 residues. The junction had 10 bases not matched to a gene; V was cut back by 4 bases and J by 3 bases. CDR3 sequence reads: CASSMGAGGRDTGELFF. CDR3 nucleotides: TGTGCCAGCAGCATGGGAGCGGGGGGTAGGGACACCGGGGAGCTGTTTTTT.

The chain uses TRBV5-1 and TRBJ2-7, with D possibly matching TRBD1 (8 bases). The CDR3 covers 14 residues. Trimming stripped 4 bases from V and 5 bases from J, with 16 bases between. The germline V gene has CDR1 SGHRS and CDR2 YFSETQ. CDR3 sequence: CASSLLQGGNEQYF. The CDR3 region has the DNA TGCGCCAGCAGCCTCTTACAGGGGGGGAACGAGCAGTACTTC.